Presented here are 11 T cell receptor beta chains from one specimen sequenced in a study of blood T cell repertoires in COVID-19. Libraries were prepared by immunoSEQ multiplex PCR; TCRdb keeps only in-frame clonotypes and omits some of them. The table shows tens of thousands of clones, with about 86% occurring only once. The sequenced sample consisted of peripheral blood. Receptor source: a human donor in a cohort sampled during active COVID-19.

This chain joins TRBV4-3 and TRBJ1-1; D gene uncertain. V was trimmed by 4 bases and J by 4 bases, leaving 16 bases between them. Germline assignment: CDR1 LGHNA and CDR2 YSLEER. The CDR3 is made up of 15 amino acids. The CDR3 sequence is CASSPTTGVLTEAFF. The CDR3 DNA reads TGCGCCAGCAGCCCAACAACCGGGGTACTCACTGAAGCTTTCTTT.

V and J are TRBV25-1 and TRBJ1-2, with a possible D match to TRBD1 (6 bases). The germline V gene encodes CDR1 MGHDK and CDR2 SYGVNS. Trimming left V 7 bases short and J 8 bases short, with 17 bases between. The CDR3 has 13 amino acids. DNA of the CDR3: TGTGCCAGCACTCTAACAGGGCGCGAGGGCTACACCTTC. It yields the protein CASTLTGREGYTF.

This chain connects TRBV4-1 to TRBJ2-3; D unclear. Trimming stripped 2 bases from V and 4 bases from J, with 13 bases between. The CDR3 spans 15 residues. Germline V lookup: CDR1 MGHRA, CDR2 YSYEKL. The CDR3 nucleotides are TGCGCCAGCAGCCAAACAATTTCCGCAGCAGATACGCAGTATTTT. Protein sequence: CASSQTISAADTQYF.

The CDR3, as DNA: TGTGCCAGCAGCCCCCGGGGGGGAGGAAACACCATATATTTT. It specifies CASSPRGGGNTIYF. The rearrangement links TRBV3-1 (or the pseudogene TRBV3-2) to TRBJ1-3; a possible D gene is TRBD1 (5 bases). Trimming removed 4 bases at V and 4 bases at J, with 11 bases between. The CDR3 loop spans 14 amino acids. CDR1 is LGHDT, CDR2 YNNKEL, per germline (reference sequence).

The chain combines TRBV27 with TRBJ1-5, with D tentatively TRBD1 (5 bases). CDR3 length: 12 amino acids. CDR1 is MNHEY and CDR2 is SMNVEV in the germline V gene (reference sequence). The ends were cut back, 8 bases at V and 2 bases at J, with 7 bases in the middle. The CDR3 nucleotides are TGTGCCAGCTGGGGCGGCAATCAGCCCCAGCATTTT. Its translation is CASWGGNQPQHF.

V usage is TRBV6-5 and J usage is TRBJ1-3, with D possibly matching TRBD1 (6 bases). Trimming took 6 bases from V and 3 from J, leaving 15 bases between them. Germline V gene sequence: CDR1 MNHEY, CDR2 SVGAGI. The CDR3 sequence is 15 residues long. Here the CDR3 DNA reads TGTGCCAGCAGAACTCCGACAGGCGGTGGAAACACCATATATTTT. It specifies CASRTPTGGGNTIYF.

This chain joins TRBV11-2 and TRBJ1-1; tentatively, D is TRBD1 (5 bases). CDR1 and CDR2 (germline): SGHAT, FQNNGV. The germline V and J ends were trimmed by 1 base and 8 bases, with 11 bases remaining between them. This CDR3 is built from 13 residues. The CDR3 reads CASSLAEGLEAFF. CDR3 sequence (DNA): TGTGCCAGCAGCTTAGCGGAGGGACTAGAAGCTTTCTTT.

CDR3 loop: CASSLASAGEYEQYF. In DNA, the CDR3 is TGTGCCAGCAGCTTAGCGTCTGCGGGGGAATACGAGCAGTACTTC. The chain is built from TRBV7-8 and TRBJ2-7; 7 positions match TRBD2. The CDR3 runs to 15 residues. The V segment lost 0 bases and the J segment 4 bases; nucleotides outside the gene matches: 6. Germline loops: CDR1 SGHVS, CDR2 FQNEAQ.

This chain links TRBV3-1 (or the pseudogene TRBV3-2) with TRBJ1-5; a possible D gene is TRBD1 (5 bases). There are 17 residues in the CDR3. V gave up 0 bases and J gave up 0 bases, with 12 bases separating them. The V gene's germline CDR1 is LGHDT and CDR2 YNNKEL (reference sequence). Here the CDR3 reads CASSQEAGTYSNQPQHF. The DNA of the CDR3 is TGTGCCAGCAGCCAAGAGGCTGGGACTTATAGCAATCAGCCCCAGCATTTT.

V is TRBV9 and J is TRBJ2-3; possible D gene TRBD1, 6 bases. The CDR3 runs 16 residues. CDR1 is SGDLS and CDR2 is YYNGEE in the germline V gene. Trimming took 0 bases from V and 2 from J, leaving 13 bases between them. CDR3 region: CASSVGVGANTDTQYF. DNA of the CDR3: TGTGCCAGCAGCGTAGGTGTGGGGGCCAACACAGATACGCAGTATTTT.

V is TRBV21-1 and J is TRBJ1-5; the table's TRBD1 call for D was not verified on the DNA. TRBV21-1 is assigned pseudogene status. This CDR3 is built from 13 residues. CDR3 residues: CASTQGRHQPQHF. Here the CDR3 DNA reads TGTGCCAGCACGCAGGGGAGACATCAGCCCCAGCATTTT.